One sample yielded the 32 T cell receptor beta chains listed below, sequenced in a study of blood T cell repertoires in COVID-19. Method: immunoSEQ multiplex PCR; TCRdb's copy keeps in-frame clones and lacks some. The table has nearly 40,000 clones, about 80% seen once; the top ten hold 14%. Sequenced input: peripheral blood. The source is a man aged 50 to 60 with active or convalescent COVID-19.

The V call is TRBV5-1, the J call TRBJ1-1; 7 nucleotides align to TRBD1. Germline V gene sequence: CDR1 SGHRS, CDR2 YFSETQ. The CDR3 extends over 15 amino acids. J was trimmed by 1 base and V by 4 bases; bases with no gene match: 7. The CDR3 nucleotides read TGCGCCAGCAGCCCGGGACAGTGGGAGAACACTGAAGCTTTCTTT. Amino acids: CASSPGQWENTEAFF. Supplemented by reference TRBV5-1 and TRBJ1-1, the full variable domain reads KAGVTQTPRYLIKTRGQQVTLSCSPISGHRSVSWYQQTPGQGLQFLFEYFSETQRNKGNFPGRFSGRQFSNSRSEMNVSTLELGDSALYLCASSPGQWENTEAFFGQGTRLTVV.

The chain recombines TRBV12-2 with TRBJ1-3. TRBV12-2 corresponds to a pseudogene. CDR3 length equals 18 residues. The CDR3 sequence is CASRSKDGLKLSGNTIYF. The DNA of the CDR3 is TGTGCAAGTCGCTCCAAGGACGGACTCAAGCTTTCTGGAAACACCATATATTTT.

This chain uses TRBV7-3 with TRBJ2-1; maybe TRBD2 (5 bases). Trimming took off 1 base at V and 5 bases at J, with 12 bases between the two ends. This CDR3 spans 15 amino acids. CDR1 is SGHTA, CDR2 FQGTGA, per germline. CDR3 region: CASSLRRTGNNEQFF. The CDR3 DNA sequence: TGTGCCAGCAGCTTAAGACGGACCGGGAACAATGAGCAGTTCTTC.

In this sample, this clone turned up a few times. The chain uses TRBV12-5 and TRBJ1-3; D is undetermined. The germline V gene encodes CDR1 LGHNT and CDR2 FRNRAP. V lost 0 bases and J lost 2, with 14 bases in between. This CDR3 contains 17 residues. Here the CDR3 reads CASGLVQSAVTGNTIYF. DNA for the CDR3: TGTGCTAGTGGTTTGGTACAATCCGCAGTGACTGGAAACACCATATATTTT.

The chain combines TRBV9 with TRBJ2-5; 8 nucleotides line up with TRBD2. The length of the CDR3 is 17 residues. In germline, CDR1 is SGDLS, CDR2 YYNGEE. Trimming at V came to 1 base and at J to 0 bases, leaving 8 bases not matched to a gene. The CDR3 nucleotides are TGTGCCAGCAGCGTATACGGGGGGGCCGGGAACCAAGAGACCCAGTACTTC. It yields the protein CASSVYGGAGNQETQYF.

This clone was counted only a few times. The V gene is TRBV6-5, the J gene TRBJ2-5, with D hard to call. The ends were cut back, 7 bases at V and 5 bases at J, with 17 bases in the middle. CDR3 size: 14 residues. CDR1 and CDR2 (germline): MNHEY, SVGAGI. The CDR3 coding sequence is TGTGCCAGCACCCCCGCCAGGCCCCGGGAGACCCAGTACTTC. It specifies CASTPARPRETQYF.

The chain couples TRBV12-3 or TRBV12-4 to TRBJ1-3; 7 bases line up with TRBD1. The CDR3 is made up of 13 amino acids. Germline trimming cut 5 bases from V and 4 bases from J; bases unmatched to any gene: 2. CDR3 residues: CASSQGGGNTIYF. In DNA form, the CDR3 reads TGTGCCAGCAGTCAGGGGGGCGGAAACACCATATATTTT.

The chain carries TRBV7-6 and TRBJ1-1; the D is unclear. CDR3 length: 13 amino acids. V lost 5 bases to trimming and J lost 3 bases, with 10 bases between them. Germline V gene sequence: CDR1 SGHVS, CDR2 FNYEAQ. The CDR3, as DNA: TGTGCCAGCAGCCTCAACGGTGACACTGAAGCTTTCTTT. It codes for CASSLNGDTEAFF.

The table lists this clone with a few counts. The chain recombines TRBV10-1 with TRBJ2-7; D might be TRBD1 (5 bases). Trimming removed 2 bases at V and 7 bases at J, with 12 bases between. The CDR3 covers 13 residues. Per the germline V gene, CDR1 is WNHNN and CDR2 is SYGVQD (reference sequence). The CDR3 loop reads CASSETAGQEQYF. In nucleotides, the CDR3 is TGCGCCAGCAGTGAGACAGCAGGGCAGGAGCAGTACTTC.

The CDR3 sequence is CATSRDPGTAYEQYF. For the CDR3, the DNA is TGTGCCACCAGCAGAGACCCCGGGACAGCCTACGAGCAGTACTTC. The chain uses TRBV15 and TRBJ2-7, with TRBD1 matching over 7 bases. With V trimmed by 0 bases and J by 2 bases, 4 bases remained unmatched. This CDR3 region has 15 residues. Germline CDR1 LNHNV, CDR2 YYDKDF (reference sequence).

The rearrangement links TRBV6-5 to TRBJ1-4, with TRBD1 identical over 9 bases. Losses at the gene ends were 8 bases for V and 16 bases for J; bases not matched to a gene: 8. Germline lookup yields CDR1 MNHEY and CDR2 SVGAGI. The CDR3 loop spans 11 amino acids. The CDR3 DNA sequence: TGTGCCAGCGGTCCGGGACAGGGAAAGTTTTTT. Its translation: CASGPGQGKFF.

The chain carries TRBV12-3 or TRBV12-4 and TRBJ1-2, with 8 bases aligning to TRBD1. The CDR3 consists of 12 residues. V lost 4 bases, J lost 5 bases, and 0 bases stayed unmatched. Written as DNA, the CDR3 is TGTGCCAGCAGTTGGACAGGGTATGGCTACACCTTC. This sequence encodes CASSWTGYGYTF.

The chain carries TRBV5-1 and TRBJ1-1; 7 bases align to TRBD1. Germline CDR1 is SGHRS and CDR2 is YFSETQ. The CDR3 covers 16 residues. Trimming cost V 0 bases and J 1 base; bases outside gene matches: 6. CDR3 loop: CASSLGQGGSNTEAFF. CDR3 coding DNA: TGCGCCAGCAGCTTGGGACAGGGAGGCTCGAACACTGAAGCTTTCTTT.

In nucleotides, the CDR3 is TGTGCCAGCAGCCGACACAGGGAGAACACTGAAGCTTTCTTT. Residues: CASSRHRENTEAFF. This chain links TRBV11-1 with TRBJ1-1; maybe TRBD1 (6 bases). Deletions cut 5 bases from V and 1 base from J, with 11 bases between. The CDR3 sequence is 14 residues long. Germline-derived CDR1 and CDR2 are SGHAT and FQDESV (reference sequence).

The rearrangement joins TRBV5-1 to TRBJ2-7; the D gene is possibly TRBD1 (7 bases). This CDR3 contains 12 residues. Trimming pared 6 bases from V and 7 bases from J, leaving 14 bases between. Germline V CDR1 and CDR2: SGHRS, YFSETQ. The CDR3 loop reads CASTYSGGEQYF. Here the CDR3 DNA reads TGCGCCAGCACCTACTCAGGGGGGGAGCAGTACTTC.

Only a few counts were recorded for this clone. The chain links TRBV25-1 to TRBJ2-3, with TRBD1 matching over 7 bases. J lost 4 bases, V lost 1 base, and 5 bases had no gene match. Germline V gives CDR1 MGHDK, CDR2 SYGVNS. This CDR3 region has 15 residues. This CDR3 reads CASSESDRVADTQYF. CDR3 nucleotides: TGTGCCAGCAGTGAATCAGACAGGGTCGCAGATACGCAGTATTTT.

The chain links TRBV5-1 to TRBJ1-6; 8 bases map to TRBD1. CDR3 length equals 19 residues. CDR1 is SGHRS and CDR2 is YFSETQ in the germline V gene. V shed 0 bases, J shed 0 bases, and the junction held 8 bases outside the gene matches. The CDR3 DNA reads TGCGCCAGCAGCTTGGGAAATCAGGGGGCAAGCTCCTATAATTCACCCCTCCACTTT. It encodes CASSLGNQGASSYNSPLHF.

The chain is built from TRBV6-5 and TRBJ2-1; 10 bases align to TRBD2. After removal of 7 bases from V and 5 bases from J, the junction contained 5 bases not matched to a gene. Per germline, CDR1 MNHEY and CDR2 SVGAGI. There are 14 residues in the CDR3. In DNA form, the CDR3 reads TGTGCCAGCAACAGCGGGGGGGGGAACAATGAGCAGTTCTTC. Its protein is CASNSGGGNNEQFF.

The V call is TRBV9, the J call TRBJ2-3; 10 bases agree with TRBD2. The V segment lost 0 bases and the J segment 4 bases; nucleotides outside the gene matches: 11. This CDR3 spans 18 amino acids. The germline gives CDR1 SGDLS, CDR2 YYNGEE. As DNA, the CDR3 is TGTGCCAGCAGCGTAGAGGTTAAGCGGGGGGGCCGGGCAGATACGCAGTATTTT. Its translation: CASSVEVKRGGRADTQYF.

This clone was counted once. The rearrangement joins TRBV11-2 to TRBJ2-2; the D is unclear. CDR3 length: 15 residues. Germline CDR1 SGHAT, CDR2 FQNNGV. With 3 bases removed from V and 0 bases from J, the gap between germline ends came to 8 bases. The CDR3 is CASSFAAANTGELFF. In DNA, the CDR3 is TGTGCCAGCAGCTTTGCGGCGGCGAACACCGGGGAGCTGTTTTTT.

The chain carries TRBV23-1 and TRBJ2-7, with TRBD1 as a possible D gene (6 bases). TRBV23-1 is noted as an ORF with a role that remains uncertain. V lost 6 bases and J lost 3, with 18 bases in between. This CDR3 is built from 15 residues. The CDR3 spells CASRRSGTPYYEQYF. CDR3 sequence (DNA): TGCGCCAGCAGGCGTTCCGGGACACCCTACTACGAGCAGTACTTC.

The V gene is TRBV2, the J gene TRBJ1-2; 8 bases agree with TRBD1. V dropped 6 bases and J dropped 2; count of bases not matched to a gene: 2. From germline, CDR1 is SNHLY and CDR2 FYNNEI. This CDR3 is 13 amino acids long. CDR3 in amino acids: CASRGQENYGYTF. CDR3 DNA: TGTGCCAGCAGGGGACAGGAGAACTATGGCTACACCTTC.

This chain connects TRBV6-1 to TRBJ1-2; possible D gene TRBD1, 6 bases. CDR3 length equals 14 residues. Trimming stripped 1 base from V and 5 bases from J, with 11 bases between. Germline V gene lookup returns CDR1 MNHNS and CDR2 SASEGT. In DNA form, the CDR3 reads TGTGCCAGCAGTGAAGGGACAGCGAAATATGGCTACACCTTC. This gives the protein CASSEGTAKYGYTF.

This clone came up once. The V and J genes are TRBV5-6 and TRBJ2-3; TRBD2 agrees at 11 bases. Germline V CDR1 and CDR2: SGHDT, YYEEEE. The CDR3 has 16 residues. V was clipped by 0 bases and J by 6 bases; unmatched bases: 6. Here the CDR3 DNA reads TGTGCCAGCAGCTTGGAGGGTAGCGGGGGGGCGGATACGCAGTATTTT. Protein product: CASSLEGSGGADTQYF.

The rearrangement uses TRBV6-4 and TRBJ2-2, with 7 bases matching TRBD2. The CDR3 has 15 residues. After removal of 7 bases from V and 5 bases from J, the junction contained 10 bases not matched to a gene. CDR1 is MRHNA and CDR2 is SNTAGT in the germline V gene. The CDR3 DNA sequence: TGTGCCAGCACCGAACAGGCAGCGGGAACCGGGGAGCTGTTTTTT. Translating it yields CASTEQAAGTGELFF.

This clone was seen a handful of times. Mismatch with germline at one junction end may stem from a read error. At the DNA level, this CDR3 is encoded by other sequences in the same sample as well. This chain connects TRBV5-1 to TRBJ1-2, with 10 bases identical to TRBD1. This CDR3 is built from 15 residues. Germline V gene data show CDR1 as SGHRS and CDR2 as YFSETQ. The CDR3 DNA reads as TGCGCCAGCAGGTTGGACAGGGGGGAAAACTATGGCTACACCTTC. Its protein is CASRLDRGENYGYTF.

The chain carries TRBV19 and TRBJ2-7; D possibly corresponds to TRBD1 (5 bases). The CDR3 contains 13 residues. CDR1 is LNHDA, CDR2 SQIVND, per germline (reference sequence). Trimming removed 9 bases at V and 3 bases at J, with 15 bases between. CDR3 region: CASLSDKNYEQYF. The CDR3, as DNA: TGTGCCAGCCTCTCGGACAAAAACTACGAGCAGTACTTC. Filled out from reference TRBV19 and TRBJ2-7, the complete variable domain reads DGGITQSPKYLFRKEGQNVTLSCEQNLNHDAMYWYRQDPGQGLRLIYYSQIVNDFQKGDIAEGYSVSREKKESFPLTVTSAQKNPTAFYLCASLSDKNYEQYFGPGTRLTVT.

This chain joins TRBV19 and TRBJ2-3; 10 bases align to TRBD1. The CDR3 is 16 residues long. J lost 9 bases, V lost 6 bases, and 15 bases had no gene match. Germline CDR1 reads LNHDA; CDR2 reads SQIVND (reference sequence). CDR3 sequence: CASRPRGGQGSGTQYF. Written as DNA, the CDR3 is TGTGCCAGTAGGCCACGAGGGGGACAGGGGTCAGGGACGCAGTATTTT.

The chain has TRBV28 and TRBJ1-2; 9 nucleotides agree with TRBD1. The CDR3 runs 12 residues. Looked up from germline, CDR1 is MDHEN and CDR2 is SYDVKM. With 10 bases clipped from V and 3 bases from J, the junction kept 3 bases outside the gene matches. The CDR3 loop is CATTGGDYGYTF. CDR3 coding DNA: TGTGCCACCACAGGGGGCGACTATGGCTACACCTTC.

The rearrangement joins TRBV5-1 to TRBJ2-1; TRBD1 agrees at 11 bases. This CDR3 contains 16 residues. J was trimmed by 6 bases and V by 3 bases; bases with no gene match: 8. CDR1 is SGHRS and CDR2 is YFSETQ in the germline V gene. DNA of the CDR3: TGCGCCAGCAGCTCGGACAGGGGGCGGGTCGGCAATGAGCAGTTCTTC. It yields the protein CASSSDRGRVGNEQFF.

The chain is built from TRBV4-2 and TRBJ2-7, with a tentative D call TRBD2 (5 bases). Germline V gene lookup returns CDR1 LGHNA and CDR2 YNFKEQ. The CDR3 totals 13 residues. V gave up 4 bases and J gave up 2 bases, with 9 bases separating them. The CDR3 coding sequence is TGTGCCAGCAGCCCCGGGGAGACCTACGAGCAGTACTTC. Its protein is CASSPGETYEQYF.

This chain links TRBV30 with TRBJ1-3; TRBD1 is a possible D gene (5 bases). Per the germline V gene, CDR1 is GTSNPN and CDR2 is SVGIG (reference sequence). The CDR3 is made up of 14 amino acids. V was shortened by 0 bases and J by 4 bases, with 10 bases between the two germline ends. In DNA form, the CDR3 reads TGTGCCTGGAGTGTACAAGGGGCCGGAAACACCATATATTTT. Its translation is CAWSVQGAGNTIYF.